The subject of this entry is one T cell receptor beta chain. Its antigen is unknown. V gave up 6 bases and J gave up 5 bases, with 10 bases separating them. CDR3 length: 13 amino acids. Then a second PCR, running roughly 7 to 12 cycles, was carried out with a sample-barcoded 5' primer and a J-beta primer mix. TCRdb re-analysed the 5' RACE reads in MiXCR, keeping a single row per CDR3 protein. Of some 1.6 million distinct CDR3 sequences detected, roughly 30% appear once; the ten largest clones hold approximately 11%. The data belong to a study of blood T cells in healthy people across ages. Whole-study findings and limits: The study found more naive CD4+ cells and higher diversity in long-lived than aged donors. Getting older went along with TCR beta diversity per million T cells dropping roughly linearly.

Individuals who donated were healthy Caucasians from Russia aged about 6 to 100. PBMCs were isolated at a quantity of at least 6 million per sample. The genes are TRBV12-3 or TRBV12-4 and TRBJ2-2; D gene unclear. Sequencing was done on a sample of blood. This TCR derives from a woman under 40 in good health. CDR3 DNA: TGTGCCAGCAGGCCCTTGAGGACCGGGGAGCTGTTTTTT. Its translation is CASRPLRTGELFF.